Listed below are T cell receptor beta chains from one sample, sequenced in a study of cytomegalovirus exposure and HLA in healthy donors. This table comes from immunoSEQ multiplex PCR, and its TCRdb copy is limited to in-frame clones, with some not included. The sample lists 60,000 or so clones, 70% to 80% occurring once. The sample comprised PBMCs. These receptors originate from a woman aged 40 to 50 in good health and CMV-seropositive. Both conserved end residues are part of each CDR3. A D gene is named only where the DNA matches it firmly. Expanded clones are given a class, and other clones once, few, many or no size at all.

clone size: .
D gene: .
V gene: TRBV27
J gene: TRBJ1-2
CDR3 DNA: TGTGCCAGCAGTCCTCAGGGGCCAGCTAACTATGGCTACACCTTC
CDR3 protein: CASSPQGPANYGYTF

clone size: .
D gene: TRBD2
V gene: TRBV5-4
J gene: TRBJ2-1
CDR3 DNA: TGTGCCAGCAGCCGAGCGGGGGGAGAATCCTACAATGAGCAGTTCTTC
CDR3 protein: CASSRAGGESYNEQFF

clone size: .
D gene: .
V gene: TRBV7-8
J gene: TRBJ1-6
CDR3 DNA: TGTGCCAGCAGCTTAACGGACAGCAAAAATTCACCCCTCCACTTT
CDR3 protein: CASSLTDSKNSPLHF

clone size: .
D gene: .
V gene: TRBV7-6
J gene: TRBJ2-7
CDR3 DNA: TGTGCCAGCAGCACGTCCAGCGGCTCCTACGAGCAGTACTTC
CDR3 protein: CASSTSSGSYEQYF

clone size: few
D gene: .
V gene: TRBV7-6
J gene: TRBJ2-5
CDR3 DNA: TGTGCCAGCAACTTACCCACTCAAGAGACCCAGTACTTC
CDR3 protein: CASNLPTQETQYF

clone size: .
D gene: TRBD1
V gene: TRBV6-1
J gene: TRBJ1-1
CDR3 DNA: TGTGCCAGCAGTGGGGACAGGGCTAACACTGAAGCTTTCTTT
CDR3 protein: CASSGDRANTEAFF

clone size: .
D gene: TRBD1
V gene: TRBV7-6
J gene: TRBJ2-5
CDR3 DNA: TGTGCCAGCAGCTTAGCGGGACAGGGATCGGGCCAAGAGACCCAGTACTTC
CDR3 protein: CASSLAGQGSGQETQYF

clone size: few
D gene: .
V gene: TRBV6-1
J gene: TRBJ2-5
CDR3 DNA: TGTGCCAGCGGGCAGGGAAGGGAGACCCAGTACTTC
CDR3 protein: CASGQGRETQYF

clone size: few
D gene: TRBD1
V gene: TRBV5-1
J gene: TRBJ1-1
CDR3 DNA: TGCGCCAGCAGCAGTTCAGGGGGTACAGCTTTCTTT
CDR3 protein: CASSSSGGTAFF

clone size: .
D gene: TRBD1
V gene: TRBV7-2
J gene: TRBJ2-2
CDR3 DNA: TGTGCCAGCAGCCGCAGGGGGCTGGATACCGGGGAGCTGTTTTTT
CDR3 protein: CASSRRGLDTGELFF

clone size: .
D gene: .
V gene: TRBV7-2
J gene: TRBJ2-7
CDR3 DNA: TGTGCCAGCAGCTCCCGCCCGGGGGGCCCCTACGAGCAGTACTTC
CDR3 protein: CASSSRPGGPYEQYF

clone size: .
D gene: TRBD2
V gene: TRBV5-4
J gene: TRBJ2-1
CDR3 DNA: TGTGCCAGCAGCCTCCCGGGGGGAGGGGAGCAGTTCTTC
CDR3 protein: CASSLPGGGEQFF

clone size: once
D gene: TRBD1
V gene: TRBV7-6
J gene: TRBJ1-1
CDR3 DNA: TGTGCCAGCAGCAGGACAGGGGCGACTGAAGCTTTCTTT
CDR3 protein: CASSRTGATEAFF

clone size: .
D gene: .
V gene: TRBV30
J gene: TRBJ1-5
CDR3 DNA: TGTGCCTGGAGTGGGTCCGCGTATAGAGGTCAGCCCCAGCATTTT
CDR3 protein: CAWSGSAYRGQPQHF

clone size: .
D gene: TRBD1
V gene: TRBV5-1
J gene: TRBJ1-1
CDR3 DNA: TGCGCCAGCAGCCGCGCCAGGGGGGACACTGAAGCTTTCTTT
CDR3 protein: CASSRARGDTEAFF

clone size: .
D gene: TRBD2
V gene: TRBV9
J gene: TRBJ2-5
CDR3 DNA: TGTGCCAGCAGCGTAGAGCTAGCGGGGGGATATGAGACCCAGTACTTC
CDR3 protein: CASSVELAGGYETQYF

clone size: once
D gene: .
V gene: TRBV21-1
J gene: TRBJ2-6
CDR3 DNA: TGTGCCAGCAGCAAGGCCGGGACACTTTGTCCCCTTGGGGCCAACGTCCTGACTTTC
CDR3 protein: CASSKAGTLCPLGANVLTF